This T cell receptor (beta chain) was found in a study of blood T cell repertoires in COVID-19. Turning to the study itself: From the United States, Italy and Spain came samples of acute and convalescent COVID-19.

Clones were sequenced by immunoSEQ multiplex PCR, and TCRdb holds only the in-frame ones, with some missing. The table includes 350,000 to 450,000 clones, nearly 90% detected once. Individuals drawn from approximately 22 US areas were roughly 18 to 100 years old. The CDR3 loop spans 17 amino acids. Trimming cost V 5 bases and J 0 bases; bases outside gene matches: 5. CDR1 is MNHEY, CDR2 SMNVEV, per germline (reference sequence). The sequencing input was PBMCs or T cells enriched from blood (not recorded which). The clonotype originates from a woman under 40 who had recovered from COVID-19. J is TRBJ2-1 and V is TRBV27; 12 bases fit TRBD2. CDR3 protein: CASSTTSGRSSYNEQFF. Written as DNA, the CDR3 is TGTGCCAGCAGTACAACTAGCGGGAGGAGCTCCTACAATGAGCAGTTCTTC.